The clone carrying this T cell receptor (beta chain) showed up just a few times. MiXCR was run by TCRdb on the 5' RACE reads, yielding one entry per CDR3 protein. The data hold about 720,000 distinct CDR3 sequences, with 15% to 20% observed a single time. The data originate from a study of identical twins. Germline V gives CDR1 LGHNT, CDR2 FRNRAP. The length of the CDR3 is 13 residues. V was cut by 7 bases and J by 1 base, with 10 bases left in between. The data were also submitted as part of a second study, on T cells expressing NK-cell markers.

The chain carries TRBV12-5 and TRBJ2-5, with D possibly matching TRBD2 (5 bases). The sequence was obtained from a woman aged 18-30 years in good health. Source material: PBMCs. Written as DNA, the CDR3 is TGTGCTAGTGTTCAGGACTCCCAAGAGACCCAGTACTTC. Translating it yields CASVQDSQETQYF.